This T cell receptor beta chain was recorded in a study of blood T cell repertoires in COVID-19. At the level of the study: Samples taken during acute and convalescent COVID-19 were collected in the United States, Italy and Spain.

There are 12 residues in the CDR3. V lost 1 base and J 4 bases, leaving 7 bases between the germline ends. Germline CDR1 reads GTSNPN; CDR2 reads SVGIG (reference sequence). TCRdb's table, derived via immunoSEQ multiplex PCR, lists solely in-frame clones and lacks some. The repertoire holds about 270,000 clones, with about 88% as singletons. This TCR was recovered from a woman between 45 and 60 years old who had recovered from COVID-19. V usage is TRBV30 and J usage is TRBJ1-2; D not resolved. Sequences were obtained from PBMCs or T cells enriched from blood (not recorded which). The CDR3 spells CAWSELRYGYTF. The CDR3, as DNA: TGTGCCTGGAGTGAATTGCGCTATGGCTACACCTTC.